The source of this TCR beta chain is a study of OX40 agonist ivuxolimab in advanced cancers. As for the study more broadly: Ivuxolimab was a fully human IgG2 agonistic monoclonal antibody targeting the costimulatory receptor OX40 (CD134). The paper reports the monotherapy dose-escalation portion (N of about 50 patients) of the phase I ivuxolimab trial. Patients were allowed to have had prior anti-PD-1, anti-PD-L1 or anti-CTLA-4 therapy, and 40% to 45% of the dose-escalation patients had been treated with checkpoint inhibitors. Peripheral TCRbeta sequencing was intended to test whether TCR sequence diversity was altered and clonal T-cell expansion was caused by ivuxolimab. In the dose-escalation cohort, over 65% of patients were male, and the mean age was approximately 60 years, with a range of 23 to 79. Of the roughly 54 patients in dose escalation, about 20 had hepatocellular carcinoma, some 15 had melanoma, 9 had renal cell carcinoma and 9 had head and neck cancer. Intravenous ivuxolimab was administered to patients every 2 weeks at six dose levels: 0.01, 0.1, 0.3, 1.5, 3 and 10 mg/kg. Partial responses were achieved by three dose-escalation patients, of whom one had hepatocellular carcinoma and two had cutaneous melanoma.

Genomic DNA was isolated from the sorted cells so that the TCRbeta CDR3 region could be sequenced. TCRbeta CDR3 regions were sequenced using the immunoSEQ Assay. TCRdb stores this immuneACCESS table with in-frame sequences only. Part of the clones is absent; in the studies checked, under half of the shortfall reflects unresolved V genes, and no reason is known for the rest. Recorded for this sample are around 70,000 clones; over 75% of them occurred a single time. The ten largest clones add up to roughly 0.58% of the sample. Deletion took 5 bases off V and 3 bases off J, with a span of 17 bases between the germline ends. Taken from the germline V gene, the CDR1 and CDR2 loops are SGHAT and FQNNGV. Its CDR3 holds 16 amino acids, cysteine through phenylalanine. The sequence is cut down to CDR3 DNA, 48 bases in frame from base 1. The trial excluded patients who had a history of autoimmune disease or who were on systemic immunosuppression. In every dose cohort, peripheral blood was drawn for TCR sequencing at baseline, cycle 4 day 1, and cycle 7 day 1. The samples were drawn from a first-in-human, open-label, multicenter phase I dose-escalation trial of ivuxolimab. Adults with locally advanced or metastatic head and neck squamous cell, hepatocellular, melanoma or renal cell carcinoma were enrolled in the trial. CD4+ and CD8+ T cells were sorted separately from peripheral blood before TCR sequencing.

The paper as a whole reports these results and caveats: The antigen specificity of the peripheral T cells that underwent clonal expansion was not determined. In the 0.1-3.0 mg/kg groups, partial responders were among the patients with the lowest normalized peripheral clonal expansion, particularly in CD8+ T cells. Low levels of normalized T-cell clonal expansion were also seen in some nonresponding patients. On average, CD8+ T cells showed more expanded clones than CD4+ T cells after ivuxolimab. At doses of 0.1 to 3.0 mg/kg, clonal expansion of both CD4+ and CD8+ T cells in blood was seen between baseline and week 6.

A remark on this clone: Its antigen target is currently unknown. Base qualities are not at hand, and no much larger clone is one base apart.

The sequence is built from TRBV11-2 and TRBJ1-3; the D gene cannot be resolved reliably. This material consisted of CD4+ or CD8+ T cells sorted from blood, taken in a trial of the OX40 agonist ivuxolimab. This clonotype originated in an adult with an advanced solid tumor such as melanoma, head and neck, liver or kidney cancer. CDR3 loop: CASSPTVRYRGNTIYF. The bases are TGTGCCAGCAGCCCTACAGTCCGCTATCGTGGAAACACCATATATTTT.